This T cell receptor (beta chain) appears in the sequencing data of a study of a mutant IDH1 vaccine in newly diagnosed glioma. As for time point: week 35, safety follow-up. Each dose delivered 300 ug of mutant IDH1 20-mer peptide subcutaneously with imiquimod. TCRdb keeps only in-frame clones here, not all; method: immunoSEQ multiplex PCR. This sample has 40,000 to 60,000 clones, with around 80% found just once. Germline CDR1 is SGHTA and CDR2 is FQGNSA. CDR3 size: 17 residues. Between the trimmed V and J ends, which lost 1 base and 2 bases, there was a span of 17 bases. For this clone: Antigen unknown.

The chain has TRBV7-2 and TRBJ2-5; D might be TRBD1 (5 bases). Sequenced here: PBMCs, sampled from a glioma patient whose treatment included an IDH1 peptide vaccine. The clonotype originates from a man between 35 and 55 years old with glioma. In DNA form, the CDR3 reads TGTGCCAGCAGCTTAGAGGGGCGTGTGAGCTATCAAGAGACCCAGTACTTC. As protein: CASSLEGRVSYQETQYF. The entire variable domain, with the rest obtained from reference TRBV7-2 and TRBJ2-5, is as follows: GAGVSQSPSNKVTEKGKDVELRCDPISGHTALYWYRQSLGQGLEFLIYFQGNSAPDKSGLPSDRFSAERTGGSVSTLTIQRTQQEDSAVYLCASSLEGRVSYQETQYFGPGTRLLVL.